This is a list of T cell receptor beta chains from one sample in a study of breast tumors, draining lymph nodes, adjacent tissues. MiXCR, applied by TCRdb to the multiplex PCR reads, yields one record per CDR3 protein. This table has about 230,000 distinct CDR3 sequences, roughly 32% appearing once. The specimen was axillary lymph node tissue. Receptor source: a female donor with breast cancer. Some clones in this sample may be carry-over from other donors' samples. The CDR3 runs from the conserved cysteine through the conserved F or W. The D gene is left open where the match is weak. The size entry is marked missing in some rows and otherwise reads once, few, many or a size class.

clone_size,d_call,j_call,v_call,cdr3_nt,cdr3_aa
many,NA,TRBJ2-7,TRBV30,TGTGCCTGGAGTTCCGGGTACGAGCAGTACTTC,CAWSSGYEQYF
many,TRBD1,TRBJ2-3,TRBV20-1,TGCAGTGCTCTGGACAGGGAAGATACGCAGTATTTT,CSALDREDTQYF
NA,TRBD1,TRBJ1-3,TRBV29-1,TGCAGCGTCCTGACCGAATACTCGACAGGGGGCGCCGGAAACACCATATATTTT,CSVLTEYSTGGAGNTIYF
many,TRBD2,TRBJ2-5,TRBV2,TGTGCCAGCAGTGACGGGGCTAGCGGGATAAAGACCCAGTACTTC,CASSDGASGIKTQYF
many,TRBD1,TRBJ2-7,TRBV29-1,TGCAGCGTCGCCCGGGACAGGGGCTACGAGCAGTACTTC,CSVARDRGYEQYF
many,TRBD2,TRBJ2-7,TRBV12-3/TRBV12-4,TGTGCCAGCAGTTTGGGGGTTGGGGGACTAGTCTACGAGCAGTACTTC,CASSLGVGGLVYEQYF
many,NA,TRBJ2-2,TRBV5-4,TGTGCCAGCAGCTTGCTGGGCGGCCGGGTTGGCGGGGAGCTGTTTTTT,CASSLLGGRVGGELFF
many,NA,TRBJ1-2,TRBV6-5,TGTGCCAGCAGTCAGGGGTCCCGCTATGGCTACACCTTC,CASSQGSRYGYTF
many,NA,TRBJ2-7,TRBV6-5,TGTGCCAGCAGTAAAATAAGGCCGGGGATTAAAGCCGAGCAGTACTTC,CASSKIRPGIKAEQYF
many,NA,TRBJ2-7,TRBV5-1,TGCGCCAGCAGCTTGGCCTCGGGGGATTACGAGCAGTACTTC,CASSLASGDYEQYF
many,TRBD1,TRBJ1-5,TRBV4-1,TGCGCCAGCAGCTACGGACAGGGGCGAAATCAGCCCCAGCATTTT,CASSYGQGRNQPQHF
many,NA,TRBJ1-3,TRBV14,TGTGCCAGCAGCCATAGGGAAGGAAACACCATATATTTT,CASSHREGNTIYF
many,NA,TRBJ2-5,TRBV7-3,TGTGCCAGCAGCTTAACCGGTACAGTAAGGGAGACCCAGTACTTC,CASSLTGTVRETQYF
NA,TRBD1,TRBJ2-5,TRBV5-1,TGCGCCAGCAGCTTGGCCGGGACAGGGGGCAATGAGACCCAGTACTTC,CASSLAGTGGNETQYF
many,NA,TRBJ2-7,TRBV5-1,TGCGCCAGCAGCTTGGGGCAGCGGAACTACGAGCAGTACTTC,CASSLGQRNYEQYF
NA,TRBD1,TRBJ1-4,TRBV9,TGTGCCAGCAGCGACGGACAGGGGAGTGAAAAACTGTTTTTT,CASSDGQGSEKLFF
many,NA,TRBJ2-6,TRBV7-3,TGTGCCAGCAGCTTCCAGGGAACCGGGGCCAACGTCCTGACTTTC,CASSFQGTGANVLTF
NA,NA,TRBJ1-1,TRBV30,TGTGCCTGGAGTCCAGGGGTCAGTACTGAAGCTTTCTTT,CAWSPGVSTEAFF
many,NA,TRBJ2-2,TRBV4-1,TGCGCCAGCAGCCAAGATCAGACGCAGGGGAGGACCGGGGAGCTGTTTTTT,CASSQDQTQGRTGELFF
many,TRBD2,TRBJ2-3,TRBV9,TGTGCCAGCAGCGTAGGCGCGGGAGTGGCAGATACGCAGTATTTT,CASSVGAGVADTQYF
many,TRBD1,TRBJ2-7,TRBV11-3,TGTGCCAGCAGCACTAGACAGGGATCAAAATCCGAGCAGTACTTC,CASSTRQGSKSEQYF
NA,NA,TRBJ1-1,TRBV7-6,TGTGCCAGCAGCGATCGTACAGGGAGGGCGGATGAAGCTTTCTTT,CASSDRTGRADEAFF
many,TRBD2,TRBJ2-7,TRBV6-2/TRBV6-3,TGTGCCAGCACTCGACTAGCGGGAGTCGGTAACGAGCAGTACTTC,CASTRLAGVGNEQYF
NA,TRBD2,TRBJ2-1,TRBV7-2,TGTGCTAGAGATGGAACTAGCGGGTCGGGGCGCAATGAGCAGTTCTTC,CARDGTSGSGRNEQFF
many,NA,TRBJ2-6,TRBV11-2,TGTGCCAGCAGCTTAGTAGGTGGATCAGGAACCTCTGGGGCCAACGTCCTGACTTTC,CASSLVGGSGTSGANVLTF
many,NA,TRBJ1-6,TRBV28,TGTGCCAGCAGTCCGGGACGGACGAATTCACCCCTCCACTTT,CASSPGRTNSPLHF
NA,NA,TRBJ2-3,TRBV13,TGTGCCAGCAGCTTCGGGAGAAACTGGACTAGCACAGATACGCAGTATTTT,CASSFGRNWTSTDTQYF
many,NA,TRBJ2-1,TRBV5-5,TGTGCCAGCAGCCCTGTTGGAATTACGGGGAACAATGAGCAGTTCTTC,CASSPVGITGNNEQFF
NA,TRBD1,TRBJ1-1,TRBV19,TGTGCCAGTAAGGGACCCCGGGGACAGGGTAGCACTGAAGCTTTCTTT,CASKGPRGQGSTEAFF
NA,TRBD2,TRBJ2-7,TRBV3-1,TGTGCCAGCAGCCTGGGGACTAGCGGGAGTTCCTACGAGCAGTACTTC,CASSLGTSGSSYEQYF
many,NA,TRBJ1-5,TRBV30,TGTGCCTGGAGTGGGGGGGGCAGGGTCCGTCAGCCCCAGCATTTT,CAWSGGGRVRQPQHF
many,NA,TRBJ2-1,TRBV25-1,TGTGCCAGCAGTGAAATTAGGGGGGCAGGGACGAACAATGAGCAGTTCTTC,CASSEIRGAGTNNEQFF
NA,TRBD2,TRBJ2-7,TRBV20-1,TGCAGTGCCCACCGGACTAGCGGTTTCTCCGAGCAGTACTTC,CSAHRTSGFSEQYF
many,NA,TRBJ2-7,TRBV20-1,TGCAGTGCTAGCGGGCAGGGACGCTACGAGCAGTACTTC,CSASGQGRYEQYF
few,TRBD2,TRBJ2-7,TRBV27,TGTGCCAGCAGTTTATCGAACCCGGGACTAGCGGGGTCCTACGAGCAGTACTTC,CASSLSNPGLAGSYEQYF
once,TRBD2,TRBJ2-7,TRBV7-3,TGTGCCGGCAGCGTCGCGGGGGGCTACGAGCAGTACTTC,CAGSVAGGYEQYF
many,NA,TRBJ1-3,TRBV7-9,TGTGCCAGCAGCCCCCCGGGGACTGGAAACACCATATATTTT,CASSPPGTGNTIYF
many,NA,TRBJ2-5,TRBV30,TGTGCCTGGAGTGGATCGGGGATGAGGCGGGAGACCCAGTACTTC,CAWSGSGMRRETQYF
many,NA,TRBJ1-3,TRBV5-1,TGCGCCAGCAGTTTCGACAGTAGCTCTGGAAACACCATATATTTT,CASSFDSSSGNTIYF
many,TRBD2,TRBJ2-1,TRBV3-1,TGTGCCAGCAGCCAAGATCAGTGGACTAGCGGGGAGCAGTTCTTC,CASSQDQWTSGEQFF
NA,TRBD1,TRBJ1-1,TRBV19,TGTGCCAGTAGACACAGGGGGCCGAACACTGAAGCTTTCTTT,CASRHRGPNTEAFF
many,NA,TRBJ1-3,TRBV28,TGTGCCAGCAGTCGGGGGTACACCATATATTTT,CASSRGYTIYF